This record looks at one T cell receptor (beta chain) sequence and its context. The data stem from a study of cytomegalovirus exposure and HLA in healthy donors. Germline V gene sequence: CDR1 ENHRY, CDR2 SYGVKD. This CDR3 spans 15 amino acids. The V end was cut by 0 bases, the J end by 2 bases, with 10 bases between. A multiplex PCR was run with 60 Vbeta primers and 13 Jbeta primers. The protocol was immunoSEQ multiplex PCR, while the TCRdb copy is restricted to in-frame clones and leaves out a portion. The data show tens of thousands of clones, 60% to 80% seen once. The chain combines TRBV10-3 with TRBJ2-5; D is possibly TRBD2 (7 bases). The clonotype was recovered from a middle-aged man in good health and CMV-seronegative. The material sequenced was PBMCs. The CDR3 nucleotides are TGTGCCATCAGTGAGTCCGGGGGGCTTCAAGAGACCCAGTACTTC. Residues: CAISESGGLQETQYF.